These 23 T cell receptor beta chains were sequenced from one sample in a study of T cells after yellow fever vaccination. MiXCR, applied by TCRdb to the 5' RACE reads, yields one record per CDR3 protein. The data show about 150,000 distinct CDR3 sequences, about 6% seen once. The sample in question was CD4+ T cells sorted from PBMCs, obtained on the day of the first yellow fever vaccination. The receptors shown here come from a man between 18 and 29 years old who received the YFV17D yellow fever vaccine.

This clonotype showed up just a few times. V usage is TRBV7-2 and J usage is TRBJ2-1; 7 bases align to TRBD1. From germline, CDR1 is SGHTA and CDR2 FQGNSA. The CDR3 extends over 19 amino acids. Trimming at V came to 5 bases and at J to 1 base, leaving 17 bases not matched to a gene. CDR3 DNA sequence: TGTGCCAGCAGCACCCCTAAGGGACGCCTGGGACAGTCCTACAATGAGCAGTTCTTC. It is translated as CASSTPKGRLGQSYNEQFF.

This clonotype appeared many times. J is TRBJ2-2 and V is TRBV20-1; 9 bases are a match to TRBD1. This CDR3 has 15 amino acids. V dropped 6 bases and J dropped 6; count of bases not matched to a gene: 11. The germline gives CDR1 DFQATT, CDR2 SNEGSKA (reference sequence). CDR3 loop: CSALRNRGRPGELFF. DNA for the CDR3: TGCAGTGCACTCAGGAACAGGGGGCGACCCGGGGAGCTGTTTTTT.

This clonotype was counted between two and nine times. This chain joins TRBV30 and TRBJ1-6, with D hard to call. V gave up 3 bases and J gave up 4 bases, with 22 bases separating them. The CDR3 has 18 amino acids. Germline V gene lookup returns CDR1 GTSNPN and CDR2 SVGIG (reference sequence). The CDR3 reads CAWSPVNGPVGYNSPLHF. For the CDR3, the DNA is TGTGCCTGGAGCCCAGTTAACGGGCCGGTGGGGTATAATTCACCCCTCCACTTT.

This clonotype was recorded at least ten times. The V and J genes are TRBV7-2 and TRBJ2-3; 7 bases match TRBD1. Germline V gene data show CDR1 as SGHTA and CDR2 as FQGNSA. CDR3 length equals 14 residues. Trimming took 7 bases from V and 4 from J; bases not matched to a gene: 8. CDR3 in DNA: TGTGCCAGCAACCGTGACAGGGTGTCAGATACGCAGTATTTT. It yields the protein CASNRDRVSDTQYF.

The V gene is TRBV6-5, the J gene TRBJ1-2; no clear D. V dropped 0 bases and J dropped 0 bases, with 5 bases sitting between them. The germline CDR1 and CDR2 sequences are MNHEY and SVGAGI. The CDR3 sequence is 14 residues long. In nucleotides, the CDR3 is TGTGCCAGCAGTTACTCACCGACTAACTATGGCTACACCTTC. This gives the protein CASSYSPTNYGYTF.

This clonotype was recorded many times. The genes are TRBV3-1 and TRBJ2-5, with 11 bases identical to TRBD2. From germline, CDR1 is LGHDT and CDR2 YNNKEL (reference sequence). The CDR3 loop spans 16 amino acids. Trimming removed 4 bases from V and 4 bases from J; junction bases left unmatched: 8. CDR3 region: CASSPHSGGAGETQYF. CDR3 DNA: TGTGCCAGCAGCCCCCATAGCGGGGGGGCCGGAGAGACCCAGTACTTC.

This clonotype was detected many times. The gene calls are TRBV20-1 and TRBJ1-1; D not certain. The length of the CDR3 is 14 residues. The germline V gene has CDR1 DFQATT and CDR2 SNEGSKA (reference sequence). Deletions cut 6 bases from V and 1 base from J, with 15 bases between. The DNA of the CDR3 is TGCAGTGCCTACCCCTCTACAGCGAACACTGAAGCTTTCTTT. It encodes CSAYPSTANTEAFF.

In its sample, this clonotype was seen many times. The chain combines TRBV20-1 with TRBJ1-4, with D maybe TRBD1 (5 bases). Germline CDR1 reads DFQATT; CDR2 reads SNEGSKA (reference sequence). Deletions cut 5 bases from V and 8 bases from J, with 9 bases between. The CDR3 consists of 11 residues. In DNA form, the CDR3 reads TGCAGTGCTCCCCGGGGGGAAAAACTGTTTTTT. It specifies CSAPRGEKLFF.

This clonotype was observed many times. The chain joins TRBV5-1 to TRBJ2-5, with 15 bases identical to TRBD2. The CDR3 is 18 residues long. Germline V gives CDR1 SGHRS, CDR2 YFSETQ. V gave up 5 bases and J gave up 4 bases; unmatched junction bases: 12. The CDR3 spells CASSAAGTSGGYAETQYF. DNA for the CDR3: TGCGCCAGCAGTGCTGCTGGGACTAGCGGGGGGTATGCAGAGACCCAGTACTTC.

This clonotype was counted only a few times. The chain combines TRBV7-7 with TRBJ2-5; D is undetermined. The CDR3 loop spans 14 amino acids. Trimming stripped 4 bases from V and 7 bases from J, with 16 bases between. CDR1 is SSHAT, CDR2 FNYEAQ, per germline (reference sequence). The CDR3 DNA sequence: TGTGCCAGCAGCTCGCTGGCACAGACCGGGACCCAGTACTTC. Its translation: CASSSLAQTGTQYF.

This clonotype was recorded a few times. This sequence joins TRBV12-3 or TRBV12-4 and TRBJ1-4, with D unresolved. The CDR3 runs to 16 residues. Trimming left V 5 bases short and J 0 bases short, with 13 bases between. CDR3 DNA sequence: TGTGCCAGCAGTCCACCAAACACAGCAACTAATGAAAAACTGTTTTTT. Protein product: CASSPPNTATNEKLFF.

This clonotype showed up many times. This chain links TRBV10-3 with TRBJ2-3, with D possibly matching TRBD2 (5 bases). The CDR3 covers 12 residues. Per the germline V gene, CDR1 is ENHRY and CDR2 is SYGVKD. With 4 bases removed from V and 4 bases from J, the gap between germline ends came to 6 bases. In DNA form, the CDR3 reads TGTGCCATCAGTGCGGGATCAGATACGCAGTATTTT. Encoded protein: CAISAGSDTQYF.

The chain has TRBV7-3 and TRBJ2-5, with a tentative D call TRBD2 (7 bases). Germline lookup yields CDR1 SGHTA and CDR2 FQGTGA. The CDR3 has 16 residues. V lost 1 base and J lost 3, with 15 bases in between. This chain's CDR3 is CASSLRGGGVKETQYF. The CDR3 DNA sequence: TGTGCCAGCAGCTTAAGGGGGGGCGGGGTAAAAGAGACCCAGTACTTC. Drawing the rest from reference TRBV7-3 and TRBJ2-5, the complete variable domain is GAGVSQTPSNKVTEKGKYVELRCDPISGHTALYWYRQSLGQGPEFLIYFQGTGAADDSGLPNDRFFAVRPEGSVSTLKIQRTERGDSAVYLCASSLRGGGVKETQYFGPGTRLLVL.

This chain joins TRBV5-1 and TRBJ2-5, with no clear D. From germline, CDR1 is SGHRS and CDR2 YFSETQ. Between the trimmed V and J ends, which lost 0 bases and 5 bases, there was a span of 26 bases. CDR3 size: 19 residues. This CDR3 reads CASSLASYKKRASHETQYF. The CDR3 DNA reads TGCGCCAGCAGCTTGGCCTCCTACAAAAAAAGGGCCAGCCACGAGACCCAGTACTTC.

This clonotype was seen repeatedly, ten times or more. The J gene is TRBJ2-2, the V gene TRBV15, with TRBD1 as a possible D gene (6 bases). The CDR3 spans 17 residues. With 0 bases removed from V and 0 bases from J, the gap between germline ends came to 11 bases. The germline V gene encodes CDR1 LNHNV and CDR2 YYDKDF (reference sequence). In DNA form, the CDR3 reads TGTGCCACCAGCAGAGATAAACAGGGCACGAACACCGGGGAGCTGTTTTTT. Translation gives CATSRDKQGTNTGELFF.

In its sample, this clonotype was seen many times. This chain joins TRBV5-1 and TRBJ1-2, with TRBD1 matching 10 bases. V was pared by 4 bases and J by 8 bases, with 8 bases of the junction left unmatched. This CDR3 is 14 amino acids long. The V gene's germline CDR1 is SGHRS and CDR2 YFSETQ. The CDR3 loop is CASSTGQGLEGYTF. CDR3 DNA sequence: TGCGCCAGCAGCACGGGACAGGGGTTGGAGGGCTACACCTTC.

This clonotype showed up many times. The chain couples TRBV11-2 to TRBJ1-6, with D perhaps TRBD1 (5 bases). This CDR3 is built from 16 residues. Deletions cut 5 bases from V and 7 bases from J, with 18 bases between. The germline CDR1 and CDR2 sequences are SGHAT and FQNNGV. The CDR3 here is CASSARPGGNNSPLHF. The CDR3 region has the DNA TGTGCCAGCAGCGCCCGCCCGGGGGGTAACAATTCACCCCTCCACTTT.

This clonotype was picked up many times. The rearrangement joins TRBV4-2 to TRBJ2-1; D gene ambiguous. Between the trimmed V and J ends, which lost 3 bases and 3 bases, there was a span of 6 bases. From germline, CDR1 is LGHNA and CDR2 YNFKEQ. The CDR3 contains 13 residues. The CDR3: CASSQTNYNEQFF. In DNA form, the CDR3 reads TGTGCCAGCAGCCAGACAAACTACAATGAGCAGTTCTTC.

This clonotype was counted many times. The chain joins TRBV5-1 to TRBJ1-2; 8 bases match TRBD1. The length of the CDR3 is 15 residues. Germline V gene lookup returns CDR1 SGHRS and CDR2 YFSETQ. J gave up 2 bases and V 4 bases, and 7 bases lay outside the gene matches. DNA for the CDR3: TGCGCCAGCAGCCCGAACAGGGGGACCAACTATGGCTACACCTTC. Translating gives CASSPNRGTNYGYTF.

With regard to this clonotype: With a much larger clone just one base away, this may be a read error. The V call is TRBV7-3, the J call TRBJ2-1; 10 bases align to TRBD2. With V trimmed by 6 bases and J by 8 bases, 7 bases remained unmatched. CDR3 length: 14 residues. Germline-derived CDR1 and CDR2 are SGHTA and FQGTGA. For the CDR3, the DNA is TGTGCCAGCAGGATAGCGGGGACTAGCGATGAGCAGTTCTTC. Translating it yields CASRIAGTSDEQFF.

This clonotype was recorded at least ten times. The gene calls are TRBV7-2 and TRBJ2-5, with 11 bases lining up with TRBD2. The CDR3 runs 15 residues. V was clipped by 5 bases and J by 1 base; unmatched bases: 3. From germline, CDR1 is SGHTA and CDR2 FQGNSA. CDR3 in DNA: TGTGCCAGCAGCCTCGGACTAGCGGGCCAAGAGACCCAGTACTTC. It translates to CASSLGLAGQETQYF. The whole variable domain, filled in from reference TRBV7-2 and TRBJ2-5, reads GAGVSQSPSNKVTEKGKDVELRCDPISGHTALYWYRQSLGQGLEFLIYFQGNSAPDKSGLPSDRFSAERTGGSVSTLTIQRTQQEDSAVYLCASSLGLAGQETQYFGPGTRLLVL.

The chain uses TRBV7-2 and TRBJ2-1; TRBD2 agrees at 10 bases. Per germline, CDR1 SGHTA and CDR2 FQGNSA. After removal of 5 bases from V and 1 base from J, the junction contained 5 bases not matched to a gene. This CDR3 spans 16 amino acids. Written as DNA, the CDR3 is TGTGCCAGCAGCAAAACTAGCGGGGAGTCCTACAATGAGCAGTTCTTC. Amino acid sequence: CASSKTSGESYNEQFF. Variable domain in full (rest from reference TRBV7-2 and TRBJ2-1): GAGVSQSPSNKVTEKGKDVELRCDPISGHTALYWYRQSLGQGLEFLIYFQGNSAPDKSGLPSDRFSAERTGGSVSTLTIQRTQQEDSAVYLCASSKTSGESYNEQFFGPGTRLTVL.

To note about this clonotype: Just one base apart from a much larger clone, this may be a read error. The J gene is TRBJ2-2, the V gene TRBV9; a weak D match, TRBD1 (7 bases). Germline values: CDR1 SGDLS, CDR2 YYNGEE. The CDR3 spans 15 residues. CDR3 nucleotide sequence: TGTGCCGGCAGCGCCCGGGGGACAGTGAACGGGGAGCTGTTTTTT. It specifies CAGSARGTVNGELFF.